This T cell receptor (beta chain) derives from a study of cytomegalovirus exposure and HLA in healthy donors. Study outcomes and limitations: By HLA locus, TCR association rates varied in a later analysis, with DRB1 showing the most and HLA-C the fewest. Over 150 TCR beta chains were listed as cytomegalovirus-associated. Beyond CMV serostatus, there was no information to go on about immune exposure. Reports showed the classifier diagnosing cytomegalovirus status with high specificity and sensitivity.

About this clone itself: The antigen is unknown.

The primer mix had 60 Vbeta and 13 Jbeta primers. Method: immunoSEQ multiplex PCR; TCRdb's copy keeps in-frame clones and lacks some. The sample records over 50,000 clones, roughly four fifths being singletons. With 9 bases clipped from V and 1 base from J, the junction kept 4 bases outside the gene matches. Per germline, CDR1 MDHEN and CDR2 SYDVKM. This CDR3 has 14 amino acids. The chain employs TRBV28 and TRBJ2-2, with 8 positions matching TRBD1. Sequenced input: PBMCs. The receptor comes from a man aged 40-50 years in good health and CMV-seronegative. CDR3 in amino acids: CASETGVNTGELFF. CDR3 nucleotides: TGTGCCAGTGAGACAGGGGTGAACACCGGGGAGCTGTTTTTT.